This entry concerns a single T cell receptor (beta chain). TCRdb analysed the 5' RACE reads with MiXCR anew, one entry per CDR3 protein. The sample contains some 500,000 distinct CDR3 sequences, approximately 9.6% of which appear only once. The sample originates from a study of identical twins. These same records also appear under a second study, on yellow fever vaccine responses in identical twins.

Sequencing input: PBMCs. The TCR sequence derives from a woman between 18 and 30 years old in good health.

The CDR3 region is CASSKRGLAGGHEQFF. CDR3 in DNA: TGTGCCAGCAGCAAACGGGGACTAGCGGGGGGCCATGAGCAGTTCTTC. The genes are TRBV21-1 and TRBJ2-1; TRBD2 is the table's D call, not checked against the DNA. TRBV21-1 is noted as a pseudogene. This CDR3 spans 16 amino acids.